The TCR beta chain described here comes from a study of T cell clones after liver transplantation. Study background: A pre-transplant mixed lymphocyte reaction with TCRbeta sequencing defined graft-donor-reactive clones followed in post-transplant blood. Third-party-reactive TCRbeta sequences from pre-transplant mixed lymphocyte reactions served as antigen-independent comparators. Study results and caveats: Compared with third party-reactive sequences, donor-reactive ones declined more, independent of withdrawal success.

The assay was immunoSEQ multiplex PCR, and TCRdb's table has in-frame clones only and misses some. The sample records some 60,000 clones, about 64% being singletons. The CDR3 sequence is 17 residues long. Comments on this clone: Its antigen remains unidentified.

The sample in question was CD4+ T cells from blood, obtained before liver transplant. This receptor was taken from a human donor who received a liver transplant. The V call is TRBV21-1, the J call TRBJ1-4; the listed D gene, TRBD1, was not tested against the DNA. TRBV21-1 is annotated as a pseudogene. The CDR3 here is CASSKGGQDNSNEKLFF. The CDR3 nucleotides read TGTGCCAGCAGCAAAGGGGGACAGGATAACTCTAATGAAAAACTGTTTTTT.